The 26 T cell receptor beta chains given below trace back to one sample, sequenced in a study of T cell responses to AZD1222 COVID-19 vaccine. TCRdb keeps only in-frame clones here, not all; method: immunoSEQ multiplex PCR. Of 110,000 or so clones in the sample, roughly 90% were seen once. The sequenced sample was peripheral blood, obtained 28 days after the second AZD1222 dose. Receptor source: an adult who received the AZD1222 COVID-19 vaccine.

The V call is TRBV28, the J call TRBJ2-7; unclear D gene. V lost 2 bases and J 4 bases, leaving 18 bases between the germline ends. This CDR3 comprises 16 residues. Germline-derived CDR1 and CDR2 are MDHEN and SYDVKM. The CDR3 loop reads CASSLPLDRQTYEQYF. The CDR3 coding sequence is TGTGCCAGCAGTTTACCCCTAGATAGACAAACTTACGAGCAGTACTTC.

The V call is TRBV4-1, the J call TRBJ1-6, with D possibly being TRBD1 (5 bases). The germline V gene encodes CDR1 MGHRA and CDR2 YSYEKL. The CDR3 consists of 16 residues. Deletions cut 3 bases from V and 6 bases from J, with 15 bases between. The CDR3 bases are TGCGCCAGCAGCCATGGGGTTAGGGGACGTAATTCACCCCTCCACTTT. This codes for CASSHGVRGRNSPLHF.

The rearrangement uses TRBV14 and TRBJ2-3; D not resolved. CDR1 is SGHDN, CDR2 FVKESK, per germline. V was cut by 4 bases and J by 1 base, with 15 bases left in between. The CDR3 is made up of 16 amino acids. DNA for the CDR3: TGTGCCAGCAGCCGGGAAGGCTTAGCCCGCACAGATACGCAGTATTTT. Translated: CASSREGLARTDTQYF.

The chain is built from TRBV5-8 and TRBJ1-1; a possible D gene is TRBD1 (6 bases). CDR1 and CDR2 from the germline V gene are SGHTS and YDEGEE. The CDR3 runs to 17 residues. V was cut by 4 bases and J by 2 bases, with 21 bases left in between. This chain's CDR3 is CASSPTQGSWSNTEAFF. CDR3 nucleotides: TGTGCCAGCAGCCCCACTCAGGGGTCCTGGTCCAACACTGAAGCTTTCTTT.

The J gene is TRBJ2-7, the V gene TRBV4-1; D is possibly TRBD2 (7 bases). Germline CDR1 and CDR2: MGHRA and YSYEKL. The ends were cut back, 3 bases at V and 12 bases at J, with 15 bases in the middle. This CDR3 spans 12 amino acids. This chain's CDR3 is CASSHISGTRYF. For the CDR3, the DNA is TGCGCCAGCAGCCACATAAGCGGGACAAGGTACTTC.

This clone was recorded only once. V usage is TRBV9 and J usage is TRBJ2-1; a weak D match, TRBD2 (6 bases). This CDR3 is 16 amino acids long. The V and J ends lost 3 bases and 8 bases respectively, with 21 bases between them. The germline gives CDR1 SGDLS, CDR2 YYNGEE. Written as DNA, the CDR3 is TGTGCCAGCAGCGCTAACCTAGCGAACGGGGCCGATGAGCAGTTCTTC. Amino acids: CASSANLANGADEQFF.

J is TRBJ2-1 and V is TRBV19; D assignment may be TRBD1 or TRBD2 (6 bases each). Germline V lookup: CDR1 LNHDA, CDR2 SQIVND (reference sequence). CDR3 length equals 15 residues. The V gene lost 5 bases and the J gene lost 4 bases, with 15 bases spanning the gap. The CDR3 region is CASSLVGGGYNEQFF. The CDR3 nucleotides are TGTGCCAGTAGTTTGGTTGGAGGGGGGTACAATGAGCAGTTCTTC.

The genes are TRBV9 and TRBJ1-6; no firm D call. The CDR3 loop spans 14 amino acids. V lost 4 bases, J lost 8 bases, and 13 bases lay in between. The germline V gene encodes CDR1 SGDLS and CDR2 YYNGEE. In DNA, the CDR3 is TGTGCCAGCAGCTCCACGTACCCCTATTCACCCCTCCACTTT. Translating it yields CASSSTYPYSPLHF.

As for this clone: The sample contains more than one DNA sequence encoding this CDR3. The rearrangement links TRBV6-5 to TRBJ1-6; D may be TRBD1 (6 bases). This CDR3 is 15 amino acids long. Trimming removed 0 bases at V and 10 bases at J, with 13 bases between. Per germline, CDR1 MNHEY and CDR2 SVGAGI. Written as DNA, the CDR3 is TGTGCCAGCAGTTACTCGACGGGGGGCGGATCACCCCTCCACTTT. Translated: CASSYSTGGGSPLHF.

This clone was picked up a small number of times. The rearrangement joins TRBV28 to TRBJ2-7; TRBD1 or TRBD2 may be the D gene (5 bases each). The CDR3 runs to 14 residues. Germline V lookup: CDR1 MDHEN, CDR2 SYDVKM. V dropped 7 bases and J dropped 11 bases, with 24 bases sitting between them. The DNA for the CDR3 is TGTGCCAGCAACCCAGGGACCGCCGTAGGACCGAAGTACTTC. Translated, it gives CASNPGTAVGPKYF. Variable domain in full (rest from reference TRBV28 and TRBJ2-7): DVKVTQSSRYLVKRTGEKVFLECVQDMDHENMFWYRQDPGLGLRLIYFSYDVKMKEKGDIPEGYSVSREKKERFSLILESASTNQTSMYLCASNPGTAVGPKYFGPGTRLTVT.

This clone came up a few times. The genes are TRBV28 and TRBJ2-1; possible D gene TRBD2, 5 bases. Germline lookup yields CDR1 MDHEN and CDR2 SYDVKM. The length of the CDR3 is 14 residues. Deletions cut 5 bases from V and 2 bases from J, with 10 bases between. CDR3 amino acids: CASSGGFPYNEQFF. In nucleotides, the CDR3 is TGTGCCAGCAGTGGCGGGTTCCCCTACAATGAGCAGTTCTTC.

This chain joins TRBV5-4 and TRBJ2-3; 7 nucleotides line up with TRBD1. J gave up 0 bases and V 1 base, and 5 bases lay outside the gene matches. The CDR3 is 16 amino acids. The germline CDR1 and CDR2 sequences are SGHNT and YYREEE (reference sequence). The CDR3 DNA is TGTGCCAGCAGCTTGTATACAGGGGCTAGCACAGATACGCAGTATTTT. Its translation: CASSLYTGASTDTQYF.

V usage is TRBV2 and J usage is TRBJ2-2; D might be TRBD2 (6 bases). The CDR3 is made up of 15 amino acids. Germline lookup yields CDR1 SNHLY and CDR2 FYNNEI. V shed 3 bases and J shed 2 bases, with 10 bases lying between them. The CDR3 region is CASSDRGRNTGELFF. DNA for the CDR3: TGTGCCAGCAGTGACCGGGGGAGAAACACCGGGGAGCTGTTTTTT. The full variable domain, rest sourced from reference TRBV2 and TRBJ2-2, is EPEVTQTPSHQVTQMGQEVILRCVPISNHLYFYWYRQILGQKVEFLVSFYNNEISEKSEIFDDQFSVERPDGSNFTLKIRSTKLEDSAMYFCASSDRGRNTGELFFGEGSRLTVL.

In this sample, this clone turned up once. The chain links TRBV7-9 to TRBJ1-2; D unclear. The CDR3 totals 13 residues. Germline V gene data show CDR1 as SEHNR and CDR2 as FQNEAQ (reference sequence). V was cut by 3 bases and J by 5 bases, with 10 bases left in between. DNA of the CDR3: TGTGCCAGCAGCTTGGGCAGTTCGTATGGCTACACCTTC. Translating gives CASSLGSSYGYTF.

This clone was counted a single time. The rearrangement uses TRBV12-5 and TRBJ2-7; 11 nucleotides agree with TRBD1. With V trimmed by 4 bases and J by 3 bases, 8 bases remained unmatched. CDR1 and CDR2 from the germline V gene are LGHNT and FRNRAP. CDR3 length equals 16 residues. CDR3 DNA sequence: TGTGCTAGTGGTTCGAGGACAGGGGGCCCACTCTACGAGCAGTACTTC. Protein product: CASGSRTGGPLYEQYF. Variable domain in full (rest from reference TRBV12-5 and TRBJ2-7): DARVTQTPRHKVTEMGQEVTMRCQPILGHNTVFWYRQTMMQGLELLAYFRNRAPLDDSGMPKDRFSAEMPDATLATLKIQPSEPRDSAVYFCASGSRTGGPLYEQYFGPGTRLTVT.

The chain couples TRBV7-9 to TRBJ1-2, with D maybe TRBD1 (6 bases). The CDR3 is made up of 16 amino acids. Trimming stripped 4 bases from V and 4 bases from J, with 19 bases between. Germline V gene lookup returns CDR1 SEHNR and CDR2 FQNEAQ (reference sequence). In DNA form, the CDR3 reads TGTGCCAGCAGCTCCCCGGGGGGGGCCCAATCCTATGGCTACACCTTC. This gives the protein CASSSPGGAQSYGYTF.

A few counts support this clone. Other DNA sequences in the sample encode the same CDR3. The chain recombines TRBV5-1 with TRBJ1-5, with D possibly being TRBD1 (5 bases). The ends were cut back, 0 bases at V and 7 bases at J, with 8 bases in the middle. Germline V lookup: CDR1 SGHRS, CDR2 YFSETQ. The CDR3 is 13 residues long. CDR3 region: CASSLGRDQPQHF. The DNA of the CDR3 is TGCGCCAGCAGCTTGGGCAGGGACCAGCCCCAGCATTTT. Supplemented by reference TRBV5-1 and TRBJ1-5, the full variable domain reads KAGVTQTPRYLIKTRGQQVTLSCSPISGHRSVSWYQQTPGQGLQFLFEYFSETQRNKGNFPGRFSGRQFSNSRSEMNVSTLELGDSALYLCASSLGRDQPQHFGDGTRLSIL.

This clone was seen a single time. The gene calls are TRBV28 and TRBJ2-5; 10 bases are shared with TRBD1. The CDR3 is 17 residues long. From germline, CDR1 is MDHEN and CDR2 SYDVKM. V shed 6 bases and J 4 bases; nucleotides not matched to a gene: 14. The CDR3, as DNA: TGTGCCAGCAGGCCCCAAAGTTGGACAGGGGGTTCAGAGACCCAGTACTTC. Translating gives CASRPQSWTGGSETQYF.

This chain uses TRBV7-2 with TRBJ2-2; 8 bases are shared with TRBD2. The CDR3 is 13 residues long. CDR1 and CDR2 from the germline V gene are SGHTA and FQGNSA. The ends lost 4 bases at V and 7 bases at J; junction bases unmatched: 2. The CDR3, as DNA: TGTGCCAGCAGCTACGGGAGGGGCGGGGAGCTGTTTTTT. Protein: CASSYGRGGELFF.

The gene calls are TRBV9 and TRBJ1-2, with 8 bases fitting TRBD1. CDR1 SGDLS and CDR2 YYNGEE come from the germline V gene. V lost 2 bases, J lost 7 bases, and 10 bases stayed unmatched. CDR3 length: 15 amino acids. Here the CDR3 reads CASSVDQGAWSGYTF. The CDR3 DNA reads as TGTGCCAGCAGCGTGGACCAGGGGGCTTGGAGTGGCTACACCTTC. The full variable domain, rest sourced from reference TRBV9 and TRBJ1-2, is DSGVTQTPKHLITATGQRVTLRCSPRSGDLSVYWYQQSLDQGLQFLIQYYNGEERAKGNILERFSAQQFPDLHSELNLSSLELGDSALYFCASSVDQGAWSGYTFGSGTRLTVV.

The chain has TRBV11-3 and TRBJ2-7, with TRBD1 identical over 8 bases. The CDR3 has 13 residues. Germline V gene data show CDR1 as SGHNT and CDR2 as YENEEA. Germline trimming cut 4 bases from V and 3 bases from J; bases unmatched to any gene: 2. The CDR3 DNA follows: TGTGCCAGCAGCTCGGGACAGGACTACGAGCAGTACTTC. Translated, it gives CASSSGQDYEQYF.

The chain recombines TRBV2 with TRBJ2-2; D ambiguous. From germline, CDR1 is SNHLY and CDR2 FYNNEI. CDR3 length equals 13 residues. V lost 1 base, J lost 8 bases, and 8 bases lay in between. The DNA of the CDR3 is TGTGCCAGCAGTGAAGAGGCGAGGGGGGAGCTGTTTTTT. This sequence encodes CASSEEARGELFF.

The rearrangement links TRBV7-9 to TRBJ2-7; D might be TRBD1 (6 bases). Per the germline V gene, CDR1 is SEHNR and CDR2 is FQNEAQ (reference sequence). V was shortened by 5 bases and J by 3 bases, with 8 bases between the two germline ends. CDR3 size: 12 residues. CDR3 bases: TGTGCCAGCAGCAGGGACATCTACGAGCAGTACTTC. This gives the protein CASSRDIYEQYF.

The V call is TRBV6-5, the J call TRBJ2-1, with D maybe TRBD2 (6 bases). V lost 11 bases to trimming and J lost 6 bases, with 14 bases between them. The CDR3 extends over 12 amino acids. The V gene's germline CDR1 is MNHEY and CDR2 SVGAGI. The CDR3 here is CASRGLGNEQFF. The CDR3 bases are TGTGCCTCGCGGGGCTTGGGCAATGAGCAGTTCTTC.

V gene TRBV6-5 combines with J gene TRBJ1-3, with a possible D match to TRBD1 (6 bases). V lost 5 bases to trimming and J lost 0 bases, with 11 bases between them. CDR3 length: 15 amino acids. CDR1 is MNHEY, CDR2 SVGAGI, per germline. In DNA, the CDR3 is TGTGCCAGCAGTCCAGGACAGCTCTCTGGAAACACCATATATTTT. It translates to CASSPGQLSGNTIYF.

This clone was seen a few times. The gene calls are TRBV7-2 and TRBJ2-3, with 7 nucleotides matching TRBD2. This CDR3 has 13 amino acids. The V segment lost 8 bases and the J segment 6 bases; nucleotides outside the gene matches: 8. Germline assignment: CDR1 SGHTA and CDR2 FQGNSA. CDR3 bases: TGTGCCAGCCGAACAGCGGGAATCGATACGCAGTATTTT. Translated, it gives CASRTAGIDTQYF.